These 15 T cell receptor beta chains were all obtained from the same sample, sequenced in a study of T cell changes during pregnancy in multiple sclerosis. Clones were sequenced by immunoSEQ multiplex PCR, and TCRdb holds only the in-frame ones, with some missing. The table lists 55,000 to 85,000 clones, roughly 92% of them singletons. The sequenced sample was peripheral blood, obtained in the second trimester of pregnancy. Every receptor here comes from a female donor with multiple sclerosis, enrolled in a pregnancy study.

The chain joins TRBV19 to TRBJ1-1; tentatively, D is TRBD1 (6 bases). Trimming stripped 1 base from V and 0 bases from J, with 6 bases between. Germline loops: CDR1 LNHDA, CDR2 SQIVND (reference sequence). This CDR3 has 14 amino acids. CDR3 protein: CASSIGTVNTEAFF. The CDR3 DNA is TGTGCCAGTAGTATAGGGACAGTGAACACTGAAGCTTTCTTT. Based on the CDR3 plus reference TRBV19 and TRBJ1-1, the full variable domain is DGGITQSPKYLFRKEGQNVTLSCEQNLNHDAMYWYRQDPGQGLRLIYYSQIVNDFQKGDIAEGYSVSREKKESFPLTVTSAQKNPTAFYLCASSIGTVNTEAFFGQGTRLTVV.

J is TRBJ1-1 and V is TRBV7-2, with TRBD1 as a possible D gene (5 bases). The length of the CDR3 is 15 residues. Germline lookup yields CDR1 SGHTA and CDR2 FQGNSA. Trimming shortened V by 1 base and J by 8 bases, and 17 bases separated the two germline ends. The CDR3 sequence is CASSLDVGGGGEAFF. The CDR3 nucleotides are TGTGCCAGCAGCTTAGATGTCGGGGGAGGCGGGGAAGCTTTCTTT.

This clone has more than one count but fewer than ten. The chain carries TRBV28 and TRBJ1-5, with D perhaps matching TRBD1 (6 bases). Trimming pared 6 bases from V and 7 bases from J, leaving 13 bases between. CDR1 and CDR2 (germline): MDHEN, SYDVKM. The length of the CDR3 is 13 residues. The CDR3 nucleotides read TGTGCCAGCAGACCACAGGGAGGGCAGCCCCAGCATTTT. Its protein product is CASRPQGGQPQHF.

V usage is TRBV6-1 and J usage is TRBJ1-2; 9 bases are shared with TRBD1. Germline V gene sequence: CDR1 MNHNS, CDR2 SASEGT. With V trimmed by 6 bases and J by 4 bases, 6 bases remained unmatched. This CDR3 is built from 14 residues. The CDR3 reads CASSKGQGGYGYTF. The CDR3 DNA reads TGTGCCAGCAGCAAGGGACAGGGCGGCTATGGCTACACCTTC.

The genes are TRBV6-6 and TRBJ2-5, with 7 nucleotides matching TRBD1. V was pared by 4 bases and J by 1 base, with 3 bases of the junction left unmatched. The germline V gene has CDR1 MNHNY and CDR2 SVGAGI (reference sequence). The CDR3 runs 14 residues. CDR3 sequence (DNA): TGTGCCAGCAGTTGGACAGGAACCCAAGAGACCCAGTACTTC. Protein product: CASSWTGTQETQYF.

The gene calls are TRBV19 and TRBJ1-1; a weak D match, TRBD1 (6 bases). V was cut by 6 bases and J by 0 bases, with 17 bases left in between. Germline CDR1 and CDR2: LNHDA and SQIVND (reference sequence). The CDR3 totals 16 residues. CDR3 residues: CASSPEGEGLNTEAFF. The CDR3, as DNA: TGTGCCAGTAGCCCCGAGGGGGAGGGGCTGAACACTGAAGCTTTCTTT.

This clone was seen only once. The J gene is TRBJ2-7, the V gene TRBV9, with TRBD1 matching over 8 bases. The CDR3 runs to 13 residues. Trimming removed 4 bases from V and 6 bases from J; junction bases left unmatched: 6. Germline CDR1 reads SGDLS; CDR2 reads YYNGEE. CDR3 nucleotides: TGTGCCAGCAGCTTAGGACAGGGTGGCGAGCAGTACTTC. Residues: CASSLGQGGEQYF.

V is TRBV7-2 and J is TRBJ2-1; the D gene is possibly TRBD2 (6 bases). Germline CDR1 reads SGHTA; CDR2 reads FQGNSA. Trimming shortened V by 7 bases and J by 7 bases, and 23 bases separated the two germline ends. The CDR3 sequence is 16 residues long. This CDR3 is CASTLRLVSPTNEQFF. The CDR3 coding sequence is TGTGCCAGCACCCTCAGACTAGTTTCCCCCACGAATGAGCAGTTCTTC.

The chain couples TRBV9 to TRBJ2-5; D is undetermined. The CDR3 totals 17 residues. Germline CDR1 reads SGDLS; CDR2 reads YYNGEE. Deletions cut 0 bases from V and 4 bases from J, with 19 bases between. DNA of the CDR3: TGTGCCAGCAGCGTAGGGTTTGGCGGTGGGTCACGAGAGACCCAGTACTTC. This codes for CASSVGFGGGSRETQYF.

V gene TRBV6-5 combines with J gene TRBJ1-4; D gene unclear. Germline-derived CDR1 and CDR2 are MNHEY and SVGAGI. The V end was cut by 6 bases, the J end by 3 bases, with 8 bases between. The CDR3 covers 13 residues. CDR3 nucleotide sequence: TGTGCCAGCAGAGATACAGCTAATGAAAAACTGTTTTTT. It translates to CASRDTANEKLFF.

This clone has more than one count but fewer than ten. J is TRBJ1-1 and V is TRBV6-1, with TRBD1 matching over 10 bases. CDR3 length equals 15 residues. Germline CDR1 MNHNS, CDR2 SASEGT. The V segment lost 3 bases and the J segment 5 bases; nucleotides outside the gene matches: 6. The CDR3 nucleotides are TGTGCCAGCAGTGATGGGACAGGGGATGTGACTGAAGCTTTCTTT. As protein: CASSDGTGDVTEAFF.

The CDR3 nucleotides read TGTGCCAGCAGTTTAACCCTAGGGACAGGGACGAACACTGAAGCTTTCTTT. Its protein is CASSLTLGTGTNTEAFF. This chain connects TRBV28 to TRBJ1-1; TRBD1 agrees at 9 bases. The V and J ends lost 2 bases and 1 base, in that order; junction bases with no gene match: 8. Germline V gives CDR1 MDHEN, CDR2 SYDVKM. This CDR3 is 17 amino acids long.

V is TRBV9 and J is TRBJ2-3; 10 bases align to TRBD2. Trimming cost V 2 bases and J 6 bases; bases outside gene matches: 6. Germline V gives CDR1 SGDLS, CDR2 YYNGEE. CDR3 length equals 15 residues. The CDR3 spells CASSVTGTSADTQYF. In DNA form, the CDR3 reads TGTGCCAGCAGCGTTACCGGGACTAGCGCCGATACGCAGTATTTT.

DNA for the CDR3: TGTGCCAGCTCACCACTGGCGGGAGGAGGTAATGAGCAGTTCTTC. Protein product: CASSPLAGGGNEQFF. V and J are TRBV18 and TRBJ2-1, with 8 bases lining up with TRBD2. With 1 base clipped from V and 7 bases from J, the junction kept 6 bases outside the gene matches. The length of the CDR3 is 15 residues. Germline lookup yields CDR1 KGHSH and CDR2 LQKENI.

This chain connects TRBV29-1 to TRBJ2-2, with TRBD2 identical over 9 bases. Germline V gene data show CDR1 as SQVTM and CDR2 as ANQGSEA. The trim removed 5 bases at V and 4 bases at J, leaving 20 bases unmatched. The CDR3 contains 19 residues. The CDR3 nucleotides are TGCAGCGTTTTAACGCCTAGGCTAGCGGGATCATTGAGCACCGGGGAGCTGTTTTTT. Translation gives CSVLTPRLAGSLSTGELFF.